This entry lists 4 T cell receptor beta chains sequenced from one sample in a study of shared clonotypes between healthy human individuals. Terminally differentiated effector memory CD45RA+ cells were excluded from the naive CD8 cells, which were CD45RO-negative and positively selected for CCR7. TCRdb's table, derived via immunoSEQ multiplex PCR, lists solely in-frame clones and lacks some. The sample holds around 640,000 clones, 96% seen once. The sequencing input was naive CD8+ T cells sorted from blood. The receptors shown here come from a woman between 25 and 40 years old in good health.

V usage is TRBV4-1 and J usage is TRBJ2-3; D ambiguous. The ends were cut back, 3 bases at V and 1 base at J, with 8 bases in the middle. Germline V lookup: CDR1 MGHRA, CDR2 YSYEKL. The CDR3 sequence is 14 residues long. The CDR3, as DNA: TGCGCCAGCAGCCATAGGACGGGCACAGATACGCAGTATTTT. It is translated as CASSHRTGTDTQYF.

The chain is built from TRBV6-6 and TRBJ1-1, with D hard to call. The CDR3 has 12 amino acids. Germline assignment: CDR1 MNHNY and CDR2 SVGAGI (reference sequence). The V and J ends lost 2 bases and 7 bases respectively, with 8 bases between them. CDR3 sequence: CASSYGVHEAFF. CDR3 nucleotide sequence: TGTGCCAGCAGTTACGGGGTCCATGAAGCTTTCTTT.

The rearrangement uses TRBV28 and TRBJ1-2; D call uncertain. Trimming took off 2 bases at V and 7 bases at J, with 11 bases between the two ends. The germline gives CDR1 MDHEN, CDR2 SYDVKM. The CDR3 sequence is 13 residues long. The CDR3 DNA reads TGTGCCAGCAGTTTAGCGATGTTAGGTGGCTACACCTTC. As protein: CASSLAMLGGYTF.

The chain links TRBV19 to TRBJ1-6; D is unresolved. The CDR3 runs 18 residues. Trimming shortened V by 7 bases and J by 1 base, and 20 bases separated the two germline ends. Germline assignment: CDR1 LNHDA and CDR2 SQIVND (reference sequence). As DNA, the CDR3 is TGTGCCAGTATAGAAGGGAACGGCGTTAGATCCTATAATTCACCCCTCCACTTT. It translates to CASIEGNGVRSYNSPLHF. Complete variable domain (other parts from reference TRBV19 and TRBJ1-6): DGGITQSPKYLFRKEGQNVTLSCEQNLNHDAMYWYRQDPGQGLRLIYYSQIVNDFQKGDIAEGYSVSREKKESFPLTVTSAQKNPTAFYLCASIEGNGVRSYNSPLHFGNGTRLTVT.